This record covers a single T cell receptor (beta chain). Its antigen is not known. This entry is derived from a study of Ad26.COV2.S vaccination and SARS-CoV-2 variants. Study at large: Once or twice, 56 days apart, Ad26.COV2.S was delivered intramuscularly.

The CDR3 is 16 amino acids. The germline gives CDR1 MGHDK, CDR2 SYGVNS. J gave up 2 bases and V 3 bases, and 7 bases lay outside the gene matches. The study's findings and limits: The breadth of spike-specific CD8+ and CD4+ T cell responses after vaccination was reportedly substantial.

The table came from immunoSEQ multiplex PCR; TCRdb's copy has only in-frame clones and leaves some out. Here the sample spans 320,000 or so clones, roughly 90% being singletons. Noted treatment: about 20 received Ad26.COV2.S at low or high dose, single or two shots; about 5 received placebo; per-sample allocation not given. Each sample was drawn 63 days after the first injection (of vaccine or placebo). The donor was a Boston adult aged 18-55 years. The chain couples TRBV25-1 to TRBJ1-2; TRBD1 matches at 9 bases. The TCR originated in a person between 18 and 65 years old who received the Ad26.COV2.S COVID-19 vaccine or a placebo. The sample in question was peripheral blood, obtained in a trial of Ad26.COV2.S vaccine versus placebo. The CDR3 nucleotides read TGTGCCAGCAGTGATCTATTAGGACAGGGGAACTATGGCTACACCTTC. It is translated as CASSDLLGQGNYGYTF.